This TCR beta chain appears in the sequencing data of a study of blood T cell repertoires in COVID-19. The authors' processing: From reference gene primer amplification, estimates of nucleated cell counts were derived. Libraries were prepared by immunoSEQ multiplex PCR; TCRdb keeps only in-frame clonotypes and omits some of them. V and J calls and clone size follow that table, whereas D and trimming were derived from the DNA. The data show about 100,000 clones, 70% to 80% seen once. V was pared by 1 base and J by 2 bases, with 2 bases of the junction left unmatched. Germline V gene lookup returns CDR1 KGHSH and CDR2 LQKENI. The CDR3 runs to 15 residues.

The source material was peripheral blood. The chain recombines TRBV18 with TRBJ2-1; 7 bases match TRBD1. The sequence derives from a man between 65 and 85 years old with active or convalescent COVID-19. The CDR3 reads CASSPRQGAYNEQFF. The CDR3 DNA reads as TGTGCCAGCTCACCACGCCAGGGGGCCTACAATGAGCAGTTCTTC.